Listed below are T cell receptor beta chains from one sample, sequenced in a study of OX40 agonist ivuxolimab in advanced cancers. Method: immunoSEQ multiplex PCR; TCRdb's copy keeps in-frame clones and lacks some. The repertoire holds 90,000 to 130,000 clones, approximately 89% seen once, with roughly 0.61% in the top ten. The source was CD4+ or CD8+ T cells sorted from blood, collected in a trial of the OX40 agonist ivuxolimab. These receptors originate from an adult with an advanced solid tumor such as melanoma, head and neck, liver or kidney cancer. Each CDR3 is given without its conserved first and last residue.

V: TRBV4-2; J: TRBJ2-2; CDR3: ASSQGGRTNTGELF
V: TRBV18; J: TRBJ2-1; CDR3: ASSPPGGPDNEQF
V: TRBV19; J: TRBJ1-2; CDR3: ASSNRQGLDGYT
V: TRBV6-1; J: TRBJ1-4; CDR3: ASSEFDRASFATNEKLF
V: TRBV11-2; J: TRBJ2-5; CDR3: ASSWGQMETQY
V: TRBV11-2; J: TRBJ2-1; CDR3: ASSQDAHNEQF
V: TRBV30; J: TRBJ2-2; CDR3: AWSVRNTGELF
V: TRBV18; J: TRBJ2-2; CDR3: ASSRREDTGELF
V: TRBV6-1; J: TRBJ1-2; CDR3: ASSEVGPYGYT
V: TRBV25-1; J: TRBJ1-1; CDR3: ASSAAGRNTEAF
V: TRBV6-6; J: TRBJ2-2; CDR3: ASTDRTGETGELF
V: TRBV5-1; J: TRBJ1-1; CDR3: ASSLAENTEAF
V: TRBV19; J: TRBJ2-3; CDR3: ASSRAIGGVTDTQY
V: TRBV5-1; J: TRBJ2-1; CDR3: ASSANQLEQF
V: TRBV30; J: TRBJ2-3; CDR3: AWSRSGNTQY
V: TRBV5-8; J: TRBJ1-2; CDR3: ASSFGQGWNYGYT
V: TRBV4-1; J: TRBJ1-2; CDR3: ASSLTNRKTYGYT